Listed below are T cell receptor beta chains from one sample, sequenced in a study of shared clonotypes between healthy human individuals. Here immunoSEQ multiplex PCR was the method, and the copy in TCRdb shows in-frame clones only, minus some. The repertoire holds about 110,000 clones, over 65% seen once, with approximately 23% in the top ten. The sample consisted of memory CD8+ T cells sorted from blood. Source of these receptors: a woman in her twenties or thirties in good health. CDR3s include the opening cysteine and the closing phenylalanine or tryptophan. A D gene is named only where the DNA matches it firmly. Expanded clones are given a class, and other clones once, few, many or no size at all.

size	D	V	J	CDR3	DNA
NA	NA	TRBV28	TRBJ1-2	CASSAFVGYGYTF	TGTGCCAGCAGTGCATTCGTCGGGTATGGCTACACCTTC
NA	NA	TRBV30	TRBJ2-1	CAWSRSYNEQFF	TGTGCCTGGAGTCGCTCCTACAATGAGCAGTTCTTC
NA	NA	TRBV4-2	TRBJ2-7	CASSQGIIDEQYF	TGTGCCAGCAGCCAAGGCATCATCGACGAGCAGTACTTC
many	TRBD2	TRBV19	TRBJ2-1	CASSLWALAGDDEQFF	TGTGCCAGTAGCCTCTGGGCACTAGCGGGAGATGACGAGCAGTTCTTC
NA	NA	TRBV28	TRBJ1-5	CASSWALTIPLQPQHF	TGTGCCAGCAGTTGGGCCTTGACAATCCCCCTTCAGCCCCAGCATTTT
NA	NA	TRBV10-1	TRBJ2-5	CASSDSGSIAISGQETQYF	TGCGCCAGCAGTGATAGCGGCTCGATAGCGATCAGCGGCCAAGAGACCCAGTACTTC
few	NA	TRBV2	TRBJ2-1	CASSEAAGDSERSYNEQFF	TGTGCCAGCAGTGAAGCGGCAGGTGATAGCGAAAGGTCCTACAATGAGCAGTTCTTC
NA	TRBD2	TRBV4-1	TRBJ2-5	CASSQRLAEQETQYF	TGCGCCAGCAGCCAGAGACTAGCGGAACAAGAGACCCAGTACTTC
few	NA	TRBV28	TRBJ2-7	CASSLPFSDDEQYF	TGTGCCAGCAGCCTACCCTTCTCGGACGACGAGCAGTACTTC
NA	NA	TRBV20-1	TRBJ2-7	CSALPRGEQYF	TGCAGTGCCTTACCCCGGGGTGAGCAGTACTTC
NA	TRBD2	TRBV29-1	TRBJ2-5	CSVVLAGVRETQYF	TGCAGCGTTGTACTAGCGGGAGTTCGAGAGACCCAGTACTTC
few	TRBD2	TRBV9	TRBJ2-7	CASSVAGRLAGEEQYF	TGTGCCAGCAGCGTAGCCGGGAGACTAGCGGGAGAGGAGCAGTACTTC
NA	TRBD1	TRBV27	TRBJ2-3	CASSSGTGTFDTQYF	TGTGCCAGCAGTTCGGGGACAGGGACCTTCGATACGCAGTATTTT
few	NA	TRBV11-2	TRBJ2-7	CASSPGLSYEQYF	TGTGCCAGCAGCCCGGGACTCTCCTACGAGCAGTACTTC
NA	NA	TRBV14	TRBJ1-1	CASSQGRGVNTEAFF	TGTGCCAGCAGCCAAGGGAGGGGGGTGAACACTGAAGCTTTCTTT
NA	NA	TRBV19	TRBJ2-1	CASSIVRHEQFF	TGTGCCAGTAGTATCGTCAGGCATGAGCAGTTCTTC
NA	TRBD1	TRBV9	TRBJ1-1	CASSPLHQGAWTEAFF	TGTGCCAGCAGCCCTTTACATCAGGGGGCGTGGACTGAAGCTTTCTTT
NA	NA	TRBV9	TRBJ2-3	CASSAGTDPDTQYF	TGTGCCAGCAGCGCAGGGACGGACCCAGATACGCAGTATTTT
NA	NA	TRBV5-6	TRBJ2-3	CASRAGLGGDTQYF	TGTGCCAGCAGGGCGGGACTGGGAGGTGATACGCAGTATTTT
few	NA	TRBV25-1	TRBJ1-5	CASSEGNNQPQHF	TGTGCCAGCAGTGAGGGAAACAATCAGCCCCAGCATTTT
NA	NA	TRBV5-5	TRBJ2-7	CASSSGPEQYF	TGTGCCAGCAGCTCGGGACCCGAGCAGTACTTC
NA	TRBD1	TRBV27	TRBJ1-2	CASTKDRANNYGYTF	TGTGCCAGCACCAAGGACAGGGCTAATAACTATGGCTACACCTTC
NA	NA	TRBV19	TRBJ2-5	CASSHGDLAIVGETQYF	TGTGCCAGTAGTCATGGAGATCTAGCGATCGTAGGAGAGACCCAGTACTTC
NA	NA	TRBV6-1	TRBJ2-1	CASSEESGSAHEQFF	TGTGCCAGCAGTGAAGAATCGGGATCGGCTCATGAGCAGTTCTTC
NA	TRBD2	TRBV5-1	TRBJ2-3	CASSLADVSTDTQYF	TGCGCCAGCAGCCTAGCGGACGTTAGCACAGATACGCAGTATTTT
few	NA	TRBV25-1	TRBJ1-5	CASSEAVGNQPQHF	TGTGCCAGCAGTGAGGCAGTAGGCAATCAGCCCCAGCATTTT
NA	NA	TRBV28	TRBJ1-1	CASSLSREGRSEAFF	TGTGCCAGCAGTTTGAGTAGGGAGGGGAGGTCTGAAGCTTTCTTT
once	TRBD2	TRBV6-1	TRBJ2-7	CASSETSGRPPYEQYF	TGTGCCAGCAGTGAAACCAGCGGGAGACCCCCTTACGAGCAGTACTTC
NA	TRBD1	TRBV4-1	TRBJ2-7	CASRGTGHSYEQYF	TGCGCCAGCAGGGGGACAGGGCACTCCTACGAGCAGTACTTC
many	TRBD2	TRBV25-1	TRBJ2-7	CASMGRESYEQYF	TGTGCCAGCATGGGGCGGGAGAGCTACGAGCAGTACTTC
once	NA	TRBV25-1	TRBJ1-3	CASSSPPNSGNTIYF	TGTGCCAGCAGTTCTCCCCCCAACTCTGGAAACACCATATATTTT